This T cell receptor (beta chain) was found in a study of blood T cell repertoires in COVID-19. Across the whole study: Researchers got acute and convalescent COVID-19 samples from the United States, Italy and Spain. Sources were T cells, B-cell-depleted T cells, or PBMCs; the material itself was cDNA or gDNA.

CDR1 and CDR2 (germline): SGHTA, FQGNSA. CDR3 length equals 14 residues. Trimming shortened V by 7 bases and J by 1 base, and 13 bases separated the two germline ends. Per the original methods: Estimation of nucleated cell counts was performed using reference gene primer amplification. Produced via immunoSEQ multiplex PCR; TCRdb's table is partial and in-frame only. The DNA was the basis for D and trimming; V, J and clone size are from that table. The table lists about 270,000 clones, around four fifths of them singletons, with around 4.2% in the top ten. The specimen sequenced was peripheral blood. The chain recombines TRBV7-2 with TRBJ2-5; D might be TRBD2 (5 bases). The source of this sequence is a woman aged 50 to 65 with active or convalescent COVID-19. This CDR3 reads CASTTTGIQETQYF. The CDR3 DNA reads as TGTGCCAGCACCACAACCGGGATCCAAGAGACCCAGTACTTC.